The next 17 T cell receptor beta chains were all read from a single sample in a study of T cell responses to AZD1222 COVID-19 vaccine. Clones were sequenced by immunoSEQ multiplex PCR, and TCRdb holds only the in-frame ones, with some missing. The repertoire holds some 130,000 clones, roughly 91% seen once, with under 3.5% in the top ten. This specimen consisted of peripheral blood, obtained on day 0 of AZD1222 vaccination. Receptors were obtained from an adult in good health.

The chain links TRBV3-1 (or the pseudogene TRBV3-2) to TRBJ1-5; D gene unclear. V gave up 0 bases and J gave up 0 bases, with 9 bases separating them. From germline, CDR1 is LGHDT and CDR2 YNNKEL (reference sequence). The CDR3 runs 16 residues. The CDR3 spells CASSQDWRYSNQPQHF. DNA of the CDR3: TGTGCCAGCAGCCAAGACTGGAGATATAGCAATCAGCCCCAGCATTTT.

This chain links TRBV27 with TRBJ2-1, with 9 bases matching TRBD1. Germline CDR1 MNHEY, CDR2 SMNVEV (reference sequence). This CDR3 is 15 amino acids long. The trim removed 2 bases at V and 7 bases at J, leaving 6 bases unmatched. The CDR3 loop reads CASSLIGQGRNEQFF. For the CDR3, the DNA is TGTGCCAGCAGTTTAATAGGACAGGGGAGGAATGAGCAGTTCTTC.

The V and J genes are TRBV10-2 and TRBJ2-7; no firm D call. Germline CDR1 WSHSY, CDR2 SAAADI. V lost 3 bases to trimming and J lost 7 bases, with 4 bases between them. The CDR3 length is 10 residues. The CDR3 is CASSEGEQYF. CDR3 in DNA: TGCGCCAGCAGTGAAGGGGAGCAGTACTTC.

V is TRBV5-1 and J is TRBJ2-5; no reliable D call. V dropped 1 base and J dropped 1 base, with 2 bases sitting between them. The CDR3 runs 12 residues. CDR1 and CDR2 from the germline V gene are SGHRS and YFSETQ. CDR3 region: CASSLSQETQYF. The CDR3 region has the DNA TGCGCCAGCAGCTTGTCCCAAGAGACCCAGTACTTC.

The V gene is TRBV7-2, the J gene TRBJ1-3; D perhaps matches TRBD1 (5 bases). V lost 0 bases and J 0 bases, leaving 12 bases between the germline ends. Germline values: CDR1 SGHTA, CDR2 FQGNSA. The CDR3 covers 17 residues. Written as DNA, the CDR3 is TGTGCCAGCAGCTTAGCTCCGGACATAATCTCTGGAAACACCATATATTTT. Its protein product is CASSLAPDIISGNTIYF.

This chain links TRBV7-3 with TRBJ1-1; D not resolved. Trimming took 2 bases from V and 4 from J, leaving 8 bases between them. The germline CDR1 and CDR2 sequences are SGHTA and FQGTGA. The CDR3 is made up of 13 amino acids. Here the CDR3 reads CASSLVWGTEAFF. The CDR3 nucleotides are TGTGCCAGCAGCTTAGTTTGGGGCACTGAAGCTTTCTTT.

The chain is built from TRBV3-1 (or the pseudogene TRBV3-2) and TRBJ2-2, with 8 bases lining up with TRBD1. V lost 0 bases and J lost 7; bases outside the gene matches: 22. The germline gives CDR1 LGHDT, CDR2 YNNKEL (reference sequence). The CDR3 runs 21 residues. The chain's CDR3 is CASSQDIARGLVRPADGELFF. The CDR3 DNA reads TGTGCCAGCAGCCAAGATATAGCCAGGGGGCTGGTTAGACCGGCCGACGGGGAGCTGTTTTTT.

This chain links TRBV7-9 with TRBJ2-3; perhaps TRBD2 as D (5 bases). The length of the CDR3 is 15 residues. CDR1 is SEHNR and CDR2 is FQNEAQ in the germline V gene (reference sequence). Trimming removed 1 base from V and 2 bases from J, with 10 bases in between. CDR3 sequence reads: CASSLGLLATDTQYF. CDR3 sequence (DNA): TGTGCCAGCAGCTTAGGGCTTCTAGCCACAGATACGCAGTATTTT. Full variable domain (rest looked up from reference TRBV7-9 and TRBJ2-3): DTGVSQNPRHKITKRGQNVTFRCDPISEHNRLYWYRQTLGQGPEFLTYFQNEAQLEKSRLLSDRFSAERPKGSFSTLEIQRTEQGDSAMYLCASSLGLLATDTQYFGPGTRLTVL.

The chain carries TRBV13 and TRBJ2-3; D unclear. Trimming shortened V by 5 bases and J by 0 bases, and 9 bases separated the two germline ends. This CDR3 region has 14 residues. Germline V lookup: CDR1 PRHDT, CDR2 FYEKMQ (reference sequence). The CDR3 protein is CASSGATSTDTQYF. The CDR3 region has the DNA TGTGCCAGCAGCGGCGCGACTAGCACAGATACGCAGTATTTT.

The rearrangement links TRBV6-5 to TRBJ1-1, with D tentatively TRBD1 (6 bases). The germline V and J ends were trimmed by 6 bases and 1 base, with 12 bases remaining between them. This CDR3 has 14 amino acids. CDR1 MNHEY and CDR2 SVGAGI come from the germline V gene. CDR3 in amino acids: CASSRQDENTEAFF. DNA for the CDR3: TGTGCCAGCAGCCGACAGGACGAGAACACTGAAGCTTTCTTT.

V usage is TRBV18 and J usage is TRBJ2-1; 8 bases align to TRBD1. Germline values: CDR1 KGHSH, CDR2 LQKENI. The CDR3 totals 15 residues. With 0 bases clipped from V and 8 bases from J, the junction kept 6 bases outside the gene matches. Here the CDR3 DNA reads TGTGCCAGCTCACCACCGGGACAGGTGGGCGATGAGCAGTTCTTC. Encoded protein: CASSPPGQVGDEQFF.

The chain combines TRBV5-4 with TRBJ1-3; TRBD1 matches 7 bases. V lost 0 bases to trimming and J lost 4 bases; unmatched junction nucleotides: 10. CDR1 SGHNT and CDR2 YYREEE come from the germline V gene (reference sequence). There are 17 residues in the CDR3. CDR3 protein: CASSLAGAGGTGNTIYF. CDR3 bases: TGTGCCAGCAGCTTGGCGGGGGCAGGGGGAACCGGAAACACCATATATTTT.

The gene calls are TRBV6-6 and TRBJ1-1; 7 positions match TRBD1. CDR1 is MNHNY, CDR2 SVGAGI, per germline (reference sequence). This CDR3 contains 12 residues. With 7 bases clipped from V and 5 bases from J, the junction kept 4 bases outside the gene matches. This chain's CDR3 is CASNQGVTEAFF. CDR3 bases: TGTGCCAGCAACCAGGGGGTGACTGAAGCTTTCTTT.

This rearrangement joins TRBV5-6 to TRBJ1-2, with TRBD1 matching over 8 bases. Germline V gives CDR1 SGHDT, CDR2 YYEEEE. V lost 0 bases and J lost 8; bases outside the gene matches: 3. The CDR3 has 13 residues. Here the CDR3 reads CASSLGTGWGYTF. Written as DNA, the CDR3 is TGTGCCAGCAGCTTGGGGACAGGGTGGGGCTACACCTTC.

This rearrangement joins TRBV6-4 to TRBJ2-2, with 9 bases fitting TRBD1. Germline-derived CDR1 and CDR2 are MRHNA and SNTAGT. The CDR3 has 17 amino acids. J gave up 6 bases and V 3 bases, and 11 bases lay outside the gene matches. The CDR3 sequence is CASSEYPPGTGSGELFF. The CDR3, as DNA: TGTGCCAGCAGTGAATACCCTCCCGGGACAGGGTCCGGGGAGCTGTTTTTT.

This clone has only a few counts. V is TRBV5-6 and J is TRBJ2-7; TRBD1 or TRBD2 may be the D gene (5 bases each). This CDR3 has 12 amino acids. V was clipped by 7 bases and J by 7 bases, with 15 bases between them. Germline CDR1 is SGHDT and CDR2 is YYEEEE. The CDR3 sequence is CASGAGPGEQYF. Written as DNA, the CDR3 is TGTGCCAGCGGCGCAGGGCCGGGGGAGCAGTACTTC. Based on the CDR3 plus reference TRBV5-6 and TRBJ2-7, the full variable domain is DAGVTQSPTHLIKTRGQQVTLRCSPKSGHDTVSWYQQALGQGPQFIFQYYEEEERQRGNFPDRFSGHQFPNYSSELNVNALLLGDSALYLCASGAGPGEQYFGPGTRLTVT.

The chain couples TRBV6-2 or TRBV6-3 to TRBJ2-5; D is unresolved. Germline CDR1 reads MNHEY; CDR2 reads SVGEGT. The CDR3 spans 14 residues. V lost 5 bases and J 5 bases, leaving 15 bases between the germline ends. The CDR3, as DNA: TGTGCCAGCAGTGAGTCGCAGTTAGGGGAGACCCAGTACTTC. This sequence encodes CASSESQLGETQYF.